This T cell receptor beta chain is from a study of Graves' ophthalmopathy and Graves' hyperthyroidism. Findings of the study overall: Blood also harbored most expanded thyroid clonotypes above 0.001 frequency.

V dropped 4 bases and J dropped 4; count of bases not matched to a gene: 9. The germline gives CDR1 SGHAT, CDR2 FQNNGV. The CDR3 length is 15 residues. For repertoire sequencing, the TCR beta CDR3 regions were amplified from RNA transcripts. HTBI primers were employed in first-round RT-PCR, then a second-round multiplex PCR followed. TCRdb re-derived calls from the multiplex PCR reads in MiXCR, one entry per CDR3 protein. The sample has approximately 480,000 distinct CDR3 sequences; approximately 15% are singletons. This clonotype was recorded many times. Its antigen is unknown. The clonotype comes from a young woman with Graves' ophthalmopathy. The genes are TRBV11-2 and TRBJ1-2, with 7 bases identical to TRBD1. Sequencing input: blood. In DNA form, the CDR3 reads TGTGCCAGCAGCTCCGCCCGCAGGGGGTTCTATGGCTACACCTTC. Encoded protein: CASSSARRGFYGYTF.